The rows below give T cell receptor beta chains drawn from one sample of a study of glioma-infiltrating T cells after dendritic cell vaccination. Profiled with immunoSEQ multiplex PCR; TCRdb holds only in-frame clones, not every one. The sample yields 80,000 to 95,000 clones, roughly 85% seen once. The sample here was blood, taken after dendritic cell vaccination. The receptors shown here come from a human donor with glioblastoma. Each CDR3 is given with its conserved first and last residue. The D gene is left open where the match is weak. Clone size is not always given. Where it is, it says once, few, many or a class for expanded clones.

16,-,-,TRBJ2-2,TRBV19,CASSIGGDRWTGELFF,TGTGCCAGTAGTATAGGTGGAGACCGTTGGACCGGGGAGCTGTTTTTT
11,-,-,TRBJ2-7,TRBV5-1,CASSSNYEQYF,TGCGCCAGCAGCTCCAACTACGAGCAGTACTTC
13,TRBD1,-,TRBJ2-4,TRBV2,CASRGDRGNIQYF,TGTGCCAGCAGAGGGGACAGGGGAAACATTCAGTACTTC
16,-,-,TRBJ1-1,TRBV9,CASSVDPEGFRTEAFF,TGTGCCAGCAGCGTAGACCCAGAGGGATTTAGGACTGAAGCTTTCTTT
15,TRBD1,-,TRBJ1-6,TRBV2,CASREYRGSNSPLHF,TGTGCCAGCAGGGAATACAGGGGATCCAATTCACCCCTCCACTTT
13,TRBD2,-,TRBJ2-1,TRBV9,CASEGGGPREQFF,TGTGCCAGCGAAGGCGGGGGGCCCAGGGAGCAGTTCTTC
15,-,-,TRBJ1-5,TRBV7-9,CASSLAGAINQPQHF,TGTGCCAGCAGCTTAGCAGGGGCCATTAACCAGCCCCAGCATTTT
10,-,-,TRBJ2-7,TRBV20-1,CSARRYEQYF,TGCAGTGCTAGACGCTACGAGCAGTACTTC
14,-,-,TRBJ1-2,TRBV6-1,CASSLQGSSYGYTF,TGTGCCAGCAGTCTCCAGGGGTCTAGCTATGGCTACACCTTC
15,-,-,TRBJ1-1,TRBV7-2,CASSSPQGNMAEAFF,TGTGCCAGCAGCTCGCCCCAGGGGAATATGGCTGAAGCTTTCTTT
16,-,-,TRBJ1-4,TRBV4-3,CASSQDGDTYNEKLFF,TGCGCCAGCAGCCAAGATGGGGACACCTATAATGAAAAACTGTTTTTT
14,TRBD2,-,TRBJ2-7,TRBV6-5,CASRSSGRSYEQYF,TGTGCCAGCAGATCTAGCGGGAGGTCTTACGAGCAGTACTTC
15,-,-,TRBJ2-5,TRBV19,CASSIWGLGQETQYF,TGTGCCAGTAGTATCTGGGGCCTTGGCCAAGAGACCCAGTACTTC
15,-,-,TRBJ2-6,TRBV30,CAGDKHSSGANVLTF,TGTGCCGGCGACAAGCATAGCTCTGGGGCCAACGTCCTGACTTTC
14,TRBD1,-,TRBJ2-3,TRBV2,CASIHRGAKDTQYF,TGTGCCAGCATACACAGGGGCGCTAAAGATACGCAGTATTTT
15,-,-,TRBJ2-1,TRBV19,CASSIAGSSYNEQFF,TGTGCCAGTAGTATAGCAGGAAGCTCCTACAATGAGCAGTTCTTC
15,-,-,TRBJ1-5,TRBV11-2,CASSLTGNSNQPQHF,TGTGCCAGCAGCTTAACAGGGAATAGCAATCAGCCCCAGCATTTT
19,-,-,TRBJ2-3,TRBV4-1,CASSQVPNRVGLVADTQYF,TGCGCCAGCAGCCAAGTACCCAACAGGGTTGGCTTGGTCGCAGATACGCAGTATTTT
11,TRBD1,-,TRBJ2-7,TRBV7-8,CASSPRDSKYF,TGTGCCAGCAGCCCCCGGGACAGCAAGTACTTC
13,-,once,TRBJ1-2,TRBV7-2,CASSLEGANGYTF,TGTGCCAGCAGCTTAGAAGGGGCCAATGGCTACACCTTC
12,-,-,TRBJ1-5,TRBV6-1,CASSDFARPQHF,TGTGCCAGCAGTGATTTTGCCAGGCCCCAGCATTTT
16,TRBD2,-,TRBJ2-4,TRBV25-1,CASRPTSGVAKNIQYF,TGTGCCAGCAGGCCGACTAGCGGAGTAGCCAAAAACATTCAGTACTTC
11,TRBD1,-,TRBJ1-3,TRBV6-5,CASRGQVSIYF,TGTGCCAGCAGAGGACAGGTTTCGATATATTTT
15,-,-,TRBJ1-3,TRBV7-2,CASSFTGNSGNTIYF,TGTGCCAGCAGCTTTACAGGGAACTCTGGAAACACCATATATTTT
16,TRBD2,-,TRBJ2-1,TRBV7-7,CASSPFPRLANDEQFF,TGTGCCAGCAGCCCGTTTCCGAGACTAGCAAACGATGAGCAGTTCTTC
14,TRBD1,-,TRBJ1-1,TRBV2,CASRNTDRGRGAFF,TGTGCCAGCAGAAATACGGACAGGGGGCGGGGGGCTTTCTTT
15,TRBD2,-,TRBJ2-1,TRBV25-1,CASSDSVAGINEQFF,TGTGCCAGCAGTGATTCGGTAGCGGGAATCAATGAGCAGTTCTTC
15,TRBD1,-,TRBJ1-1,TRBV6-5,CASSHNRGMNTEAFF,TGTGCCAGCAGTCATAACAGGGGTATGAACACTGAAGCTTTCTTT
13,-,-,TRBJ2-7,TRBV7-6,CASSPSSGGEQYF,TGTGCCAGCAGCCCCTCCTCCGGGGGCGAGCAGTACTTC
15,TRBD1,-,TRBJ2-2,TRBV4-3,CASSQDSGGTGELFF,TGCGCCAGCAGCCAAGATTCAGGGGGCACCGGGGAGCTGTTTTTT
15,TRBD1,once,TRBJ2-7,TRBV5-1,CASSVTGTGSYEQYF,TGCGCCAGCAGCGTAACCGGGACAGGTTCCTACGAGCAGTACTTC
15,TRBD1,many,TRBJ1-1,TRBV4-1,CASSRGRDSNTEAFF,TGCGCCAGCAGCCGGGGACGGGACAGTAACACTGAAGCTTTCTTT
15,TRBD1,-,TRBJ1-2,TRBV28,CASLTGGPLLYGYTF,TGTGCCAGCCTGACAGGGGGCCCGCTCCTTTATGGCTACACCTTC
18,-,-,TRBJ1-3,TRBV23-1,CASSQSGRGSDSGNTIYF,TGCGCCAGCAGTCAATCTGGTAGGGGATCGGACTCTGGAAACACCATATATTTT
12,-,-,TRBJ2-7,TRBV7-8,CASSPGPYEQYF,TGTGCCAGCAGCCCGGGTCCCTACGAGCAGTACTTC
16,-,-,TRBJ1-5,TRBV15,CATSRDAYRTNQPQHF,TGTGCCACCAGCAGAGATGCGTACAGAACCAATCAGCCCCAGCATTTT
14,TRBD1,-,TRBJ1-3,TRBV9,CASSEGALGNTIYF,TGTGCCAGCAGCGAGGGGGCATTGGGAAACACCATATATTTT
19,TRBD1,few,TRBJ2-7,TRBV5-6,CASSLVSGTGIVRGYEQYF,TGTGCCAGCAGCTTAGTGTCGGGGACAGGGATTGTTAGGGGCTACGAGCAGTACTTC
14,TRBD2,-,TRBJ2-3,TRBV11-2,CASTSRTSEDTQYF,TGTGCCAGCACCTCGCGGACTAGTGAAGATACGCAGTATTTT
13,-,-,TRBJ2-7,TRBV25-1,CASMRQASYEQYF,TGTGCCAGCATGAGGCAAGCCTCCTACGAGCAGTACTTC
15,-,-,TRBJ2-7,TRBV19,CASRMSGQPMGEQYF,TGTGCCAGTCGCATGTCCGGACAGCCGATGGGTGAGCAGTACTTC
16,TRBD1,-,TRBJ1-4,TRBV4-1,CASSPDRGIGNEKLFF,TGCGCCAGCAGCCCGGACAGGGGAATAGGAAATGAAAAACTGTTTTTT
14,-,-,TRBJ1-2,TRBV6-5,CASSYSSGNGGYTF,TGTGCCAGCAGTTACTCGTCGGGTAACGGTGGCTACACCTTC
16,-,-,TRBJ1-1,TRBV11-2,CASSLDSVGQNTEAFF,TGTGCCAGCAGCTTAGATTCTGTGGGACAGAACACTGAAGCTTTCTTT
12,-,once,TRBJ1-1,TRBV2,CASTGGGVLAFF,TGTGCCAGCACCGGAGGTGGGGTGTTGGCTTTCTTT
16,-,-,TRBJ2-3,TRBV11-2,CASSSKLGASTDTQYF,TGTGCCAGCAGCTCAAAGTTGGGGGCGAGCACAGATACGCAGTATTTT
17,-,-,TRBJ1-5,TRBV6-1,CASSEFAGGFFDQPQHF,TGTGCCAGCAGTGAATTCGCTGGGGGGTTTTTTGATCAGCCCCAGCATTTT
15,-,-,TRBJ1-1,TRBV5-5,CASNSLRDLWTEAFF,TGTGCCAGCAACTCCCTGCGGGATTTATGGACTGAAGCTTTCTTT
14,-,-,TRBJ2-2,TRBV29-1,CSVEGSGAAGELFF,TGCAGCGTTGAAGGTTCAGGGGCGGCCGGGGAGCTGTTTTTT
15,-,-,TRBJ2-7,TRBV6-1,CASTEWDFPPGEQYF,TGTGCCAGCACCGAGTGGGACTTTCCGCCTGGCGAGCAGTACTTC
18,-,-,TRBJ2-4,TRBV12-2,CASRSGGQGRCFHDIQYF,TGTGCAAGTCGCTCCGGGGGACAGGGGAGATGTTTTCACGACATTCAGTACTTC
16,-,-,TRBJ2-5,TRBV15,CATSRDRGSSQETQYF,TGTGCCACCAGCAGAGACCGAGGGAGCTCCCAAGAGACCCAGTACTTC
16,TRBD2,-,TRBJ2-7,TRBV27,CASSLSRGAVDYEQYF,TGTGCCAGCAGTTTATCGCGGGGGGCCGTCGATTACGAGCAGTACTTC
15,-,-,TRBJ2-1,TRBV4-3,CASSQQPGQLNEQFF,TGCGCCAGCAGCCAACAGCCGGGACAACTAAATGAGCAGTTCTTC
16,TRBD2,-,TRBJ2-2,TRBV7-6,CASSLVGSRGAGELFF,TGTGCCAGCAGCTTAGTTGGTTCCCGGGGGGCCGGGGAGCTGTTTTTT
14,-,-,TRBJ2-1,TRBV11-1,CASSLVLLDNEQFF,TGTGCCAGCAGCTTAGTCCTTCTCGACAATGAGCAGTTCTTC
14,-,-,TRBJ2-2,TRBV27,CASRMTHTGGELFF,TGTGCCAGCAGGATGACGCACACGGGCGGGGAGCTGTTTTTT
14,-,-,TRBJ2-7,TRBV18,CASSPETLVPEQYF,TGTGCCAGCTCACCAGAGACACTAGTCCCCGAGCAGTACTTC
13,-,-,TRBJ1-1,TRBV6-5,CAGQRDRNTEAFF,TGCGCAGGTCAGAGAGACAGGAACACTGAAGCTTTCTTT